The clone carrying this T cell receptor beta chain was picked up many times. Described time point: persistent/refractory GD, antithyroid drugs over 5 years with positive TRAb. PBMCs were the source of the RNA used for TCR sequencing. This sample is drawn from a study of regulatory T cells in long-lasting Graves disease. Building the TCR beta libraries relied on iRepertoire HTBI primers, and CDR3 regions underwent Arm-PCR. In TCRdb, the multiplex PCR reads were re-called with MiXCR into one record per CDR3 protein. The sample records under 500,000 distinct CDR3 sequences, more than 20% being singletons. With 2 bases removed from V and 4 bases from J, the gap between germline ends came to 8 bases. The germline CDR1 and CDR2 sequences are KGHDR and SFDVKD. The CDR3 covers 15 residues.

The clonotype comes from a female donor with Graves disease. V is TRBV24-1 and J is TRBJ2-6, with D unresolved. Sample: peripheral blood mononuclear cells (PBMCs), taken when the disease was refractory, from a patient treated with antithyroid drugs. This CDR3 is CATSDSDRGANVLTF. CDR3 DNA sequence: TGTGCCACCAGTGATTCAGACCGAGGGGCCAACGTCCTGACTTTC.